This TCR beta chain was found in a study of CD8+CD57+ T cells in acquired aplastic anemia. About the study: Quantities of DNA derived from sorted CD4+ and CD8+ cells averaged 3.2 ug.

Selection for sequencing was limited to patients who had shown CD8+CD57+ cell expansion by flow cytometry. Patient blood was sampled before any therapy had been received. This clonotype was seen more than once but under ten times. Genomic DNA, serving as template, underwent TCR beta VDJ and CDR3 profiling. MiXCR was run by TCRdb on the reads, yielding one entry per CDR3 protein. The data hold 150,000 to 200,000 distinct CDR3 sequences, with roughly half observed a single time. CDR3 length: 16 residues. Germline V gene sequence: CDR1 LNHNV, CDR2 YYDKDF (reference sequence). The V end was cut by 0 bases, the J end by 1 base, with 12 bases between.

The receptor was isolated from a human donor with aplastic anemia. The sequencing sample was made of sorted CD4+, CD8+, or CD8+CD57+ T cells (not recorded which) from PBMCs. The gene calls are TRBV15 and TRBJ1-1; D remains unclear. In DNA, the CDR3 is TGTGCCACCAGCAGAGATCGGGAAGGGCCGAACACTGAAGCTTTCTTT. Its protein is CATSRDREGPNTEAFF.